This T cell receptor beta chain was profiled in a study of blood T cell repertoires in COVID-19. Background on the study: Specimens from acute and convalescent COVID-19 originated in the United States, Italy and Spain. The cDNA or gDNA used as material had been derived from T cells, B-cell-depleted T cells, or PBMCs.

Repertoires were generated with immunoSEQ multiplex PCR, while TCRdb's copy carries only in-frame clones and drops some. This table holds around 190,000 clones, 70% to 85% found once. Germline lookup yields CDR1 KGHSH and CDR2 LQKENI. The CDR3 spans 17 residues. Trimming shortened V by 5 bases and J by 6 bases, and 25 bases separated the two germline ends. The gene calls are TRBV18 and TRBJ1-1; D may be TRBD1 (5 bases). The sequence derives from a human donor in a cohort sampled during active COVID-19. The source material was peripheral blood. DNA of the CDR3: TGTGCCAGCTCATTTGAGGCGTTGGGGCAGGGTTATTCTGAAGCTTTCTTT. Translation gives CASSFEALGQGYSEAFF.